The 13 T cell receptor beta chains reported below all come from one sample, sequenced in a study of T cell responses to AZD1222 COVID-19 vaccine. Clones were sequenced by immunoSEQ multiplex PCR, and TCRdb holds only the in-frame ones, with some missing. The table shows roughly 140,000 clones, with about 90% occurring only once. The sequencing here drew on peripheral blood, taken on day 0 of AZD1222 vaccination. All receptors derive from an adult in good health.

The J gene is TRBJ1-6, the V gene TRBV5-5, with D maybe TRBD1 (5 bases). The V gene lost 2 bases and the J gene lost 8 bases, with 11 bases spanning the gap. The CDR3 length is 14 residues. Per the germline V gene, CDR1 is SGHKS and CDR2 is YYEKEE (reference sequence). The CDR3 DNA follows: TGTGCCAGCAGCTTCATAAGGGGTGATTCACCCCTCCACTTT. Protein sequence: CASSFIRGDSPLHF.

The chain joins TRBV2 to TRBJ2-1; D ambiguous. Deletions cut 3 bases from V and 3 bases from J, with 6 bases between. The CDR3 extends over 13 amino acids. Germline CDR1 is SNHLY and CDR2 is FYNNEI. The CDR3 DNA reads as TGTGCCAGCAGTGAGGATTACTACAATGAGCAGTTCTTC. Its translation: CASSEDYYNEQFF.

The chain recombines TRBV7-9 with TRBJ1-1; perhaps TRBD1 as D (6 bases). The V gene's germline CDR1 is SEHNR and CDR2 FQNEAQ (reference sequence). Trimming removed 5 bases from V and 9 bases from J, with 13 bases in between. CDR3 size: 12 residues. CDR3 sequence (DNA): TGTGCCAGCAGCAGGACAGATGGCCAAGCTTTCTTT. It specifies CASSRTDGQAFF.

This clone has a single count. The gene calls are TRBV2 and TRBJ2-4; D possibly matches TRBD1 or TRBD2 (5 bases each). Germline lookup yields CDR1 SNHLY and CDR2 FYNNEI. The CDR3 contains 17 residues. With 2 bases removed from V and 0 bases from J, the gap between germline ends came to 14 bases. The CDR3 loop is CASSERGRNLAKNIQYF. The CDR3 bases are TGTGCCAGCAGTGAACGGGGCAGGAACTTAGCCAAAAACATTCAGTACTTC.

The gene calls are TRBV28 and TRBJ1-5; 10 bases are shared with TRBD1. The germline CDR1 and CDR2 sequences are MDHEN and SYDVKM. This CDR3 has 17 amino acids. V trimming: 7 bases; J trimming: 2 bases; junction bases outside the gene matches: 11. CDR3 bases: TGTGCCAGCACTACCGGGACAGGGGATGATCGCAATCAGCCCCAGCATTTT. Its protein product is CASTTGTGDDRNQPQHF.

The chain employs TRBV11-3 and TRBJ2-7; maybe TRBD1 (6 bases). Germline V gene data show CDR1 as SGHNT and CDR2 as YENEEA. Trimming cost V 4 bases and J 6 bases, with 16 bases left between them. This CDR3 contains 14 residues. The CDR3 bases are TGTGCCAGCAGCTCCAGGACAGTTGGCTCCGAGCAGTACTTC. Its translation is CASSSRTVGSEQYF.

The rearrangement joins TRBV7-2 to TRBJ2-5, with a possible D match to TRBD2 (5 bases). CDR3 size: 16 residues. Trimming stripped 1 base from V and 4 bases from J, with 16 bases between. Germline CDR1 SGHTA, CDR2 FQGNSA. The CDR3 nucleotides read TGTGCCAGCAGCTTAGAGCCCAGGTTACGGGGAGAGACCCAGTACTTC. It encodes CASSLEPRLRGETQYF.

CDR3 amino acids: CASKAASGSIGEQYF. The CDR3 DNA sequence: TGTGCCAGCAAGGCGGCTAGCGGGAGTATCGGCGAGCAGTACTTC. The rearrangement uses TRBV2 and TRBJ2-7; 10 bases line up with TRBD2. Per the germline V gene, CDR1 is SNHLY and CDR2 is FYNNEI. Losses at the gene ends were 7 bases for V and 6 bases for J; bases not matched to a gene: 12. CDR3 length: 15 residues.

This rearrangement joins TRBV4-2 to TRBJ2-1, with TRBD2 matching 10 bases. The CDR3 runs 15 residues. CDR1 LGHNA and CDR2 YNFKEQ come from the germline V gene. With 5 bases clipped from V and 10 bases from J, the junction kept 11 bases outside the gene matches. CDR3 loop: CASSYRTSGTQEQFF. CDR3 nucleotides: TGTGCCAGCAGCTACCGGACTAGCGGAACCCAAGAGCAGTTCTTC.

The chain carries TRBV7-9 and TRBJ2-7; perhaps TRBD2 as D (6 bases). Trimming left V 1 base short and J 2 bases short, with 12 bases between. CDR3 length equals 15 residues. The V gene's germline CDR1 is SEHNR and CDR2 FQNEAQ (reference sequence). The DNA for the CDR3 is TGTGCCAGCAGCTTAGGTGTCGGGAGCACCTACGAGCAGTACTTC. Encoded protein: CASSLGVGSTYEQYF. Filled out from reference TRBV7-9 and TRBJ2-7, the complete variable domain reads DTGVSQNPRHKITKRGQNVTFRCDPISEHNRLYWYRQTLGQGPEFLTYFQNEAQLEKSRLLSDRFSAERPKGSFSTLEIQRTEQGDSAMYLCASSLGVGSTYEQYFGPGTRLTVT.

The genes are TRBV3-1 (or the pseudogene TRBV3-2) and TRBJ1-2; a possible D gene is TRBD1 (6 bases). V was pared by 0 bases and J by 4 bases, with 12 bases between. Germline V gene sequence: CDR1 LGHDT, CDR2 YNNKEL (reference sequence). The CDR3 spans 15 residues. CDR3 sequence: CASSQEPTGTYGYTF. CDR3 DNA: TGTGCCAGCAGCCAAGAGCCGACAGGTACCTATGGCTACACCTTC.

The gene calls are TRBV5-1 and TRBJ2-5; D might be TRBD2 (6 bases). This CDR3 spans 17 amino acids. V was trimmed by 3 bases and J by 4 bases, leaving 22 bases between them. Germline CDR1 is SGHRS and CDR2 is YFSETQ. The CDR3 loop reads CASSYYSGVPRGETQYF. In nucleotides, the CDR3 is TGCGCCAGCAGCTACTATAGCGGAGTACCTCGAGGAGAGACCCAGTACTTC.

The chain's CDR3 is CASSLFGGAGEKLFF. The DNA for the CDR3 is TGTGCCAGCAGTTTATTTGGGGGGGCAGGAGAAAAACTGTTTTTT. This chain links TRBV28 with TRBJ1-4; D possibly corresponds to TRBD1 (6 bases). The CDR3 has 15 amino acids. The V gene lost 1 base and the J gene lost 8 bases, with 14 bases spanning the gap. From germline, CDR1 is MDHEN and CDR2 SYDVKM.